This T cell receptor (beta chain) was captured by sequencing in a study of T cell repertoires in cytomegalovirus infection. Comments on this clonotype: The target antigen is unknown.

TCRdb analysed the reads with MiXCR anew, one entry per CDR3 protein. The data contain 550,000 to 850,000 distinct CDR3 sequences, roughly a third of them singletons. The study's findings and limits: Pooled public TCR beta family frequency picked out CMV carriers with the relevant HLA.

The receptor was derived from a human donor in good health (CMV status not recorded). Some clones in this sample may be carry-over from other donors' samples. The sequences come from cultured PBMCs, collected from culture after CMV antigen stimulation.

The CDR3 protein is CASSLEDGTYEQYF. The DNA of the CDR3 is TGTGCCAGCAGCCTGGAGGACGGAACCTACGAGCAGTACTTC. V usage is TRBV5-4 and J usage is TRBJ2-7; possibly TRBD2 for D (5 bases). The CDR3 is 14 amino acids. Trimming took 4 bases from V and 2 from J, leaving 13 bases between them. CDR1 is SGHNT, CDR2 YYREEE, per germline (reference sequence). The full variable domain, rest sourced from reference TRBV5-4 and TRBJ2-7, is ETGVTQSPTHLIKTRGQQVTLRCSSQSGHNTVSWYQQALGQGPQFIFQYYREEENGRGNFPPRFSGLQFPNYSSELNVNALELDDSALYLCASSLEDGTYEQYFGPGTRLTVT.